This TCR beta chain was sequenced during a study of blood T cells in healthy people across ages. Study conclusions and caveats: Total diversity from one million sequenced T cells was likely underestimated.

A second PCR, run for about 7 to 11 cycles, used a sample-barcoded 5' primer plus a J-beta primer mix. TCRdb used MiXCR to reprocess the 5' RACE reads, holding one entry per CDR3 protein. The sample consists of 600,000 or so distinct CDR3 sequences, approximately 30% of them appearing once. With regard to this clonotype: Its specificity is not known.

The CDR3 extends over 15 amino acids. Trimming removed 6 bases from V and 11 bases from J, with 28 bases in between. Germline-derived CDR1 and CDR2 are DFQATT and SNEGSKA (reference sequence). What was sequenced was blood. The clonotype was recovered from an elderly woman in good health. The chain recombines TRBV20-1 with TRBJ2-5, with D possibly being TRBD2 (6 bases). CDR3 amino acids: CSATKTSWSVNEQYF. The DNA for the CDR3 is TGCAGTGCCACTAAGACTAGTTGGTCGGTCAATGAGCAGTACTTC.